The T cell receptor beta chain described here comes from a study of response to subunit inactivated influenza vaccine. Study-wide results and limits: Each seasonal influenza vaccination recruits few new T cells, the authors suggested.

In germline, CDR1 is MNHEY, CDR2 SMNVEV (reference sequence). V lost 5 bases to trimming and J lost 6 bases; unmatched junction nucleotides: 5. This CDR3 has 14 residues. TCRdb redid the calling of the RT-PCR reads with MiXCR, one entry per CDR3 protein. The sample lists approximately 250,000 distinct CDR3 sequences; less than 15% were seen once. Note on this clonotype: Its antigen is not identified.

Here the sequenced sample was non-naive T cells sorted from PBMCs, taken 14 to 15 days before vaccination. This chain uses TRBV27 with TRBJ1-2; TRBD1 agrees at 11 bases. This clonotype was sampled from a man aged 45-65 years who received an inactivated influenza vaccine. CDR3 in amino acids: CASSPWTGGNGYTF. The CDR3 nucleotides read TGTGCCAGCAGTCCATGGACAGGGGGCAATGGCTACACCTTC.